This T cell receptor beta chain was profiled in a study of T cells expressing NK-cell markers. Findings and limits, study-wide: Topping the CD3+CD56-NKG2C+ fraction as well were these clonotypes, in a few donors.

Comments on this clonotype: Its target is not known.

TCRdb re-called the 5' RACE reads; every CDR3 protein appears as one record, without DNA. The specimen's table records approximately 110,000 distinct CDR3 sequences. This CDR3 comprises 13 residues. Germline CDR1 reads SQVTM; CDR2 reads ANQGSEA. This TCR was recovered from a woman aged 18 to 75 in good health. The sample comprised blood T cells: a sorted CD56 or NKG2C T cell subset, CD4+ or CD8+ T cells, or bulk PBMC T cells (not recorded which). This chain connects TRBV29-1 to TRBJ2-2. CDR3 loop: CSVVSRNTGELFF.